These 27 T cell receptor beta chains share one sample of origin, sequenced in a study of T cells in Graves' hyperthyroidism and ophthalmopathy. TCR beta CDR3 regions were amplified from RNA. Researchers ran a first-round RT-PCR on the TCR CDR3 using the HTBI primer set. TCRdb analysed the multiplex PCR reads with MiXCR anew, one entry per CDR3 protein. This sample has 500,000 to 650,000 distinct CDR3 sequences, with 40% to 50% found just once. Sequenced input: peripheral blood or thyroid tissue (not recorded which). The receptors come from an adult woman with Graves' disease, either hyperthyroidism or ophthalmopathy (not recorded which).

This clonotype came up many times. The junction departs from the called germline gene at one end, perhaps through a read error. This sequence joins TRBV5-1 and TRBJ2-2, with a weak D call TRBD2 (5 bases). Per germline, CDR1 SGHRS and CDR2 YFSETQ. The CDR3 covers 14 residues. The CDR3 loop reads CASSLAVNTGELFF. The DNA for the CDR3 is TGTGCCAGTAGTCTAGCCGTGAACACCGGGGAGCTGTTTTTT.

The chain links TRBV2 to TRBJ2-4; D is perhaps TRBD1 or TRBD2 (5 bases each). This CDR3 comprises 13 residues. V lost 3 bases and J lost 13, with 16 bases in between. Germline CDR1 reads SNHLY; CDR2 reads FYNNEI. The CDR3 here is CASSESQEVAQYF. CDR3 coding DNA: TGTGCCAGCAGTGAGTCACAGGAGGTAGCACAGTACTTC.

The gene calls are TRBV29-1 and TRBJ2-7; TRBD2 agrees at 8 bases. Germline-derived CDR1 and CDR2 are SQVTM and ANQGSEA. J gave up 6 bases and V 6 bases, and 7 bases lay outside the gene matches. The CDR3 is 12 residues long. The CDR3 reads CSVGGGSFEQYF. Here the CDR3 DNA reads TGCAGCGTCGGCGGGGGGAGTTTCGAGCAGTACTTC.

This clonotype was found once. This chain uses TRBV20-1 with TRBJ1-6, with D unresolved. V lost 3 bases and J lost 1, with 10 bases in between. CDR1 DFQATT and CDR2 SNEGSKA come from the germline V gene (reference sequence). The CDR3 is 15 amino acids. CDR3 loop: CSASTGWSYNSPLHF. In DNA, the CDR3 is TGCAGTGCTAGCACGGGGTGGTCCTATAATTCACCCCTCCACTTT.

The chain links TRBV7-8 to TRBJ1-5; D unresolved. This CDR3 region has 15 residues. CDR1 SGHVS and CDR2 FQNEAQ come from the germline V gene. With 7 bases removed from V and 2 bases from J, the gap between germline ends came to 15 bases. The CDR3 DNA follows: TGTGCCAGCACAATATACGCTGGGGGCAATCAGCCCCAGCATTTT. Translation: CASTIYAGGNQPQHF. Combining the CDR3 with reference TRBV7-8 and TRBJ1-5 gives the whole variable domain GAGVSQSPRYKVAKRGQDVALRCDPISGHVSLFWYQQALGQGPEFLTYFQNEAQLDKSGLPSDRFFAERPEGSVSTLKIQRTQQEDSAVYLCASTIYAGGNQPQHFGDGTRLSIL.

This sequence joins TRBV10-3 and TRBJ1-1; D gene uncertain. Germline CDR1 is ENHRY and CDR2 is SYGVKD. V was cut by 4 bases and J by 6 bases, with 12 bases left in between. This CDR3 contains 13 residues. The chain's CDR3 is CAISVQRMSEAFF. CDR3 sequence (DNA): TGTGCCATCAGTGTTCAACGAATGTCTGAAGCTTTCTTT.

This sequence joins TRBV10-3 and TRBJ1-3; D remains ambiguous. CDR1 ENHRY and CDR2 SYGVKD come from the germline V gene. With 2 bases removed from V and 8 bases from J, the gap between germline ends came to 16 bases. The CDR3 has 15 residues. This CDR3 reads CAISEAGRLRDTIYF. CDR3 nucleotides: TGTGCCATCAGTGAGGCGGGCAGACTTCGTGACACCATATATTTT.

The rearrangement joins TRBV19 to TRBJ1-5, with 9 bases identical to TRBD1. V lost 8 bases, J lost 7 bases, and 6 bases stayed unmatched. Germline V gene sequence: CDR1 LNHDA, CDR2 SQIVND (reference sequence). The CDR3 covers 13 residues. Here the CDR3 DNA reads TGTGCCAGTGGAGGGACAGGGTGGCAGCCCCAGCATTTT. Translated, it gives CASGGTGWQPQHF.

In its sample, this clonotype was seen once. The J gene is TRBJ1-2, the V gene TRBV4-1, with a weak D call TRBD1 (5 bases). Germline CDR1 is MGHRA and CDR2 is YSYEKL. The CDR3 runs 14 residues. Trimming cost V 0 bases and J 4 bases, with 9 bases left between them. CDR3 residues: CASSQDQGSYGYTF. In DNA, the CDR3 is TGCGCCAGCAGCCAAGATCAGGGATCCTATGGCTACACCTTC.

V usage is TRBV20-1 and J usage is TRBJ2-7; D ambiguous. Trimming cost V 7 bases and J 2 bases, with 15 bases left between them. Germline loops: CDR1 DFQATT, CDR2 SNEGSKA (reference sequence). The CDR3 covers 13 residues. CDR3 sequence: CSVLHSNTYEQYF. The DNA for the CDR3 is TGCAGTGTCTTGCATAGTAATACCTACGAGCAGTACTTC.

The V call is TRBV6-1, the J call TRBJ1-4, with D possibly TRBD1 on 5 matching bases. There are 13 residues in the CDR3. Germline CDR1 is MNHNS and CDR2 is SASEGT. V lost 8 bases and J lost 6, with 13 bases in between. The CDR3, as DNA: TGTGCCAGCCAGGGTGTTTTGTATGAAAAACTGTTTTTT. Protein sequence: CASQGVLYEKLFF.

V usage is TRBV2 and J usage is TRBJ1-5, with 10 bases identical to TRBD1. Per the germline V gene, CDR1 is SNHLY and CDR2 is FYNNEI. Germline trimming cut 6 bases from V and 6 bases from J; bases unmatched to any gene: 11. CDR3 size: 16 residues. CDR3 protein: CASSGYLGQGPQPQHF. Here the CDR3 DNA reads TGTGCCAGCAGCGGTTACCTGGGACAGGGGCCTCAGCCCCAGCATTTT.

The chain is built from TRBV9 and TRBJ2-5, with TRBD2 matching over 8 bases. The CDR3 has 14 amino acids. Trimming removed 2 bases from V and 3 bases from J; junction bases left unmatched: 3. Germline-derived CDR1 and CDR2 are SGDLS and YYNGEE. The CDR3 sequence is CASSVGRGKETQYF. CDR3 DNA: TGTGCCAGCAGCGTCGGGAGGGGGAAAGAGACCCAGTACTTC.

This clonotype was found a few times. Its ends do not fully match the called genes, so a read error is possible. V and J are TRBV7-7 and TRBJ2-2, with D tentatively TRBD1 (6 bases). CDR1 and CDR2 from the germline V gene are SSHAT and FNYEAQ (reference sequence). This CDR3 is 12 amino acids long. The CDR3 DNA reads as TGTGCTAGCAGGACAGACCGGGGGGAGCTGTTTTTT. Translation: CASRTDRGELFF.

The chain is built from TRBV2 and TRBJ1-2; maybe TRBD1 (5 bases). The V gene lost 6 bases and the J gene lost 7 bases, with 15 bases spanning the gap. Germline-derived CDR1 and CDR2 are SNHLY and FYNNEI. The CDR3 loop spans 13 amino acids. The CDR3 bases are TGTGCCAGCAGCTTAGGGGAGGAACGTGGCTACACCTTC. Its protein product is CASSLGEERGYTF.

This chain joins TRBV29-1 and TRBJ1-1; D is perhaps TRBD1 (5 bases). The CDR3 spans 12 residues. Germline V gene lookup returns CDR1 SQVTM and CDR2 ANQGSEA. The V end lost 4 bases, the J end lost 1 base, and 7 bases lay between the germline ends. The CDR3 loop is CSVGTRNTEAFF. In DNA form, the CDR3 reads TGCAGCGTTGGGACACGGAACACTGAAGCTTTCTTT.

The chain combines TRBV24-1 with TRBJ1-5, with 8 nucleotides matching TRBD1. The CDR3 consists of 15 residues. The V and J ends lost 5 bases and 4 bases, in that order; junction bases with no gene match: 6. Germline V gene sequence: CDR1 KGHDR, CDR2 SFDVKD. The CDR3 protein is CATSAGRDRNQPQHF. The CDR3 DNA sequence: TGTGCCACCAGTGCAGGAAGGGACAGGAATCAGCCCCAGCATTTT.

There are many counts of this clonotype. The V call is TRBV19, the J call TRBJ1-6; D possibly corresponds to TRBD1 (6 bases). The CDR3 spans 13 residues. V dropped 7 bases and J dropped 9 bases, with 13 bases sitting between them. Looked up from germline, CDR1 is LNHDA and CDR2 is SQIVND (reference sequence). CDR3 sequence reads: CASMQGRGSPLHF. CDR3 DNA: TGTGCCAGTATGCAGGGGAGGGGTTCACCCCTCCACTTT.

This clonotype was seen ten or more times. This chain connects TRBV5-1 to TRBJ1-1, with D possibly being TRBD1 (6 bases). The CDR3 is made up of 12 amino acids. With 4 bases removed from V and 4 bases from J, the gap between germline ends came to 8 bases. Per germline, CDR1 SGHRS and CDR2 YFSETQ. The CDR3 spells CASSTDSTEAFF. The CDR3 DNA follows: TGCGCCAGCAGCACGGACAGCACTGAAGCTTTCTTT.

Many counts were recorded for this clonotype. The chain combines TRBV7-9 with TRBJ1-3; 7 nucleotides line up with TRBD1. This CDR3 is built from 17 residues. Germline V lookup: CDR1 SEHNR, CDR2 FQNEAQ (reference sequence). V lost 4 bases, J lost 2 bases, and 11 bases stayed unmatched. The CDR3 loop is CASSSATRGATGNTIYF. CDR3 sequence (DNA): TGTGCCAGCAGCTCAGCAACCAGGGGGGCTACTGGAAACACCATATATTTT.

This clonotype has ten or more counts. V gene TRBV5-1 combines with J gene TRBJ2-7; D may match TRBD1 or TRBD2 (7 bases each). Germline V gene sequence: CDR1 SGHRS, CDR2 YFSETQ. This CDR3 comprises 13 residues. The germline V and J ends were trimmed by 6 bases and 3 bases, with 13 bases remaining between them. This CDR3 is CASNSGDSYEQYF. In DNA, the CDR3 is TGCGCCAGCAACAGCGGGGACAGCTACGAGCAGTACTTC.

The rearrangement links TRBV9 to TRBJ2-5; D remains unclear. The germline V gene encodes CDR1 SGDLS and CDR2 YYNGEE. The CDR3 is 16 amino acids. The V end was cut by 0 bases, the J end by 5 bases, with 17 bases between. CDR3 DNA sequence: TGTGCCAGCAGCGTAGAGGTAGTATCCACCGGGGAGACCCAGTACTTC. It yields the protein CASSVEVVSTGETQYF.

The chain joins TRBV13 to TRBJ1-4; 10 nucleotides align to TRBD1. The V and J ends lost 3 bases and 6 bases, in that order; junction bases with no gene match: 7. Germline lookup yields CDR1 PRHDT and CDR2 FYEKMQ (reference sequence). This CDR3 has 16 amino acids. CDR3 in amino acids: CASSFSTGGVYEKLFF. The CDR3 DNA is TGTGCCAGCAGCTTCTCGACAGGGGGCGTATATGAAAAACTGTTTTTT.

This clonotype has a single count. CDR3 residues: CASSPARVVGQPQHF. In nucleotides, the CDR3 is TGTGCCAGCAGTCCCGCGAGGGTTGTCGGGCAGCCCCAGCATTTT. The gene calls are TRBV2 and TRBJ1-5; D is ambiguous. V gave up 5 bases and J gave up 7 bases, with 18 bases separating them. Germline CDR1 SNHLY, CDR2 FYNNEI. The CDR3 contains 15 residues.

Note on this clonotype: This is likely a read error, given that the CDR3 carries no conserved phenylalanine or tryptophan at its end. Because the CDR3's place on the DNA is in doubt, the DNA is left out and the CDR3 is given as listed by TCRdb. The chain employs TRBV19 and TRBJ1-5; the table's D call of TRBD1 was not tested on the DNA. Germline assignment: CDR1 LNHDA and CDR2 SQIVND (reference sequence). The CDR3 comprises 11 residues, both ends counted. This CDR3 is CASSTQGAAQV.

The chain couples TRBV7-9 to TRBJ2-7, with 9 bases matching TRBD1. Trimming at V came to 1 base and at J to 10 bases, leaving 5 bases not matched to a gene. The germline gives CDR1 SEHNR, CDR2 FQNEAQ (reference sequence). The CDR3 extends over 13 amino acids. The CDR3 DNA reads as TGTGCCAGCAGCTTAGGGACAGGGGCCAACCAGTACTTC. Amino acid sequence: CASSLGTGANQYF.

This clonotype was recorded a few times. This sequence may be a read error, since a much larger clone differs from it by one base. The rearrangement joins TRBV6-6 to TRBJ1-6, with D possibly TRBD1 on 5 matching bases. Germline V gives CDR1 MNHNY, CDR2 SVGAGI (reference sequence). The CDR3 is 15 residues long. The CDR3 reads CAISRGLASDSPLHF. The CDR3 nucleotides are TGTGCCATCAGTAGGGGTCTGGCGTCGGATTCACCCCTCCACTTT.